This T cell receptor (beta chain) was sequenced for a study of cytomegalovirus exposure and HLA in healthy donors. Remarks on this clone: Its antigen is not identified.

General study points: V segments that were indistinguishable, TRBV6-2 and TRBV6-3 among them, were omitted from analysis. A later look showed TCR association rates differing by HLA locus, highest for DRB1 and lowest for HLA-C.

Deletions cut 3 bases from V and 0 bases from J, with 17 bases between. The CDR3 covers 18 residues. Germline V CDR1 and CDR2: KGHSH, LQKENI. The PCR used 60 Vbeta and 13 Jbeta primers. Here immunoSEQ multiplex PCR was the method, and the copy in TCRdb shows in-frame clones only, minus some. The table shows 150,000 to 200,000 clones, with about 73% occurring only once. This chain links TRBV18 with TRBJ1-4, with a weak D call TRBD1 (5 bases). Source material: PBMCs. The sequence was obtained from a middle-aged woman in good health and CMV-seronegative. CDR3 nucleotide sequence: TGTGCCAGCTCACCGGGTCGACAGCGGGCTACAACTAATGAAAAACTGTTTTTT. It is translated as CASSPGRQRATTNEKLFF. Based on the CDR3 plus reference TRBV18 and TRBJ1-4, the full variable domain is NAGVMQNPRHLVRRRGQEARLRCSPMKGHSHVYWYRQLPEEGLKFMVYLQKENIIDESGMPKERFSAEFPKEGPSILRIQQVVRGDSAAYFCASSPGRQRATTNEKLFFGSGTQLSVL.